This T cell receptor (beta chain) was retrieved from a study of PD-1 blockade in mismatch repair-deficient tumors. General observations from the study: After pembrolizumab, tumor-resident clones rose rapidly, then generally contracted before radiologic responses.

The CDR3 is 13 amino acids. In germline, CDR1 is LGHNA, CDR2 YSLEER. The V and J ends lost 1 base and 6 bases respectively, with 10 bases between them. All patients were mismatch repair deficient, assessed by either PCR or immunohistochemistry. Produced via immunoSEQ multiplex PCR; TCRdb's table is partial and in-frame only. This sample has some 120,000 clones; about nine tenths occur once, and the top ten carry roughly 12%. This clone has a handful of counts. Its target is not known. This chain connects TRBV4-3 to TRBJ2-7; D is unclear. The source was peripheral blood, collected 72 weeks after starting pembrolizumab. The sequence was collected from an adult with mismatch repair-deficient cancer. CDR3 sequence reads: CASSQGARGEQYF. The CDR3 DNA reads TGCGCCAGCAGCCAAGGGGCCAGAGGCGAGCAGTACTTC.